This TCR beta chain was identified in a study of human T cells and chemical hapten exposure. Background on the study: Diphenylcyclopropenone doses were given weekly to the scalps of patients across the approximately 25-week study.

Regarding this clonotype: Its antigen is unidentified.

TCRdb reanalysed the RACE reads using MiXCR and keeps one entry per CDR3 protein. The table has around 110,000 distinct CDR3 sequences, 10% to 12% seen once. The study's findings and limits: DPC sensitization did not alter TCRs above 1 in 1000 frequency.

Documented time point: patch test 3, about 24 weeks after DPC sensitization. Treatment described: therapeutic diphenylcyclopropenone sensitization with weekly scalp DPC. CDR1 is PRHDT, CDR2 FYEKMQ, per germline (reference sequence). CDR3 length: 15 amino acids. The V gene lost 5 bases and the J gene lost 8 bases, with 19 bases spanning the gap. This material consisted of whole blood, taken in connection with sensitization to the hapten diphenylcyclopropenone (DPC). V usage is TRBV13 and J usage is TRBJ2-1; D is possibly TRBD2 (5 bases). This TCR derives from a woman aged 45-60 years with alopecia areata. Some clones in this sample may be carry-over from other donors' samples. The chain's CDR3 is CASSRGVAGVHEQFF. The CDR3 DNA reads TGTGCCAGCAGCCGTGGGGTAGCCGGGGTCCATGAGCAGTTCTTC.